Detailed here is one T cell receptor beta chain. There is no known antigen for this receptor. A read error may explain this, as a much larger clone is one base away. TCR alpha and beta CDR3 regions were amplified with the iRepertoire nested amplicon-rescue multiplex PCR (arm-PCR) platform from RNA. One-step reverse transcription and amplification used about 90-400 ng of tissue mRNA or PBMC total RNA as input. Following bead purification, Illumina adapters were added by a secondary multiplex PCR, and the libraries were gel-purified between 200 and 400 bp. Libraries carried internal 6-nucleotide barcodes used for demultiplexing. Libraries were sequenced on an Illumina MiSeq with 2x220 or 2x250 nucleotide paired-end reads. The published analysis was carried out like this. Paired reads were merged using FLASH 1.2.11 and were aligned to the GRCh37 human genome using BWA-MEM, after which TRA and TRB reads were extracted. V and J assignment used an IMGT-derived reference of cassette sequences and CDR3 motifs that included pseudogenes. Reads were translated in three frames, and productive CDR3s were defined by a C…FGXG motif without stop codons. Clonotypes were defined as unique combinations of V-J cassette pair and CDR3 amino acid sequence. Hamming distance filtering was applied to reads, with thresholds set by the sequence error rate of each sample in mapped regions. TCRdb trimmed public reads at Q25 via fastp, called clones via MiXCR and kept in-frame beta chains. Records with the same CDR3 protein are collapsed into one entry carrying the most frequent genes and DNA. The V and J calls shown here were made by TCRdb, not taken from the authors' results. A total of about 380,000 distinct CDR3 sequences appear in this sample, more than 35% of them only once. Of the sample, more than 10% falls within the top ten clones.

CDR1 and CDR2, per the germline V gene, are MNHEY and SVGEGT. V is cut back by 11 bases and J by 4 bases, with 10 bases in the junction unmatched. From the cysteine up to the phenylalanine, the CDR3 has a length of 13 residues. Only the CDR3 DNA is retained, 39 bases long and in frame from the first base. This record belongs to a study of glioma-infiltrating T cells (dated by TCRdb to the mid-2010s). General notes on the study: Low-grade gliomas were WHO grade II oligodendrogliomas or astrocytomas, and glioblastomas were WHO grade IV tumors sampled at initial rather than recurrent diagnosis. To measure how far tissue and blood T-cell populations diverged, each tissue-infiltrating repertoire was compared against the peripheral blood repertoire of the same patient. Three low-grade glioma patients, seven to nine primary glioblastoma patients, and three non-glioma patients who contributed non-neoplastic brain tissue made up the paired cohort. The study sequenced TCR alpha- and beta-chain repertoires from glioma tissue, from non-neoplastic brain tissue and from matched peripheral blood mononuclear cells. For blood libraries, the target was roughly 4.5- to 10-fold sequencing coverage of some 980,000 peripheral T cells. Before surgery, glioma patients were given dexamethasone for six or fewer days.

Broader findings and caveats from the paper: In non-neoplastic patients, VJ-independent divergence between tissue and blood fell below expectation, whereas in all gliomas, and especially in low-grade gliomas, the divergence rose above expectation. Patients with low tissue-blood divergence were marked by a signature set of shared blood CDR3 motifs, and this signature set was depleted in highly divergent patients. Small numbers underpinned the group comparisons: roughly 8 glioblastoma patients, three low-grade glioma patients and three non-neoplastic patients. Very few CDR3 sequences were found to be shared between tissue and blood, and this scarcity was attributed to high CDR3 diversity and limited sampling.

Immediately after resection, surgical brain or tumor specimens were cryofrozen in liquid nitrogen, with peripheral blood cells collected concurrently. This TCR was recovered from a human donor with low-grade glioma or glioblastoma, undergoing nonglioma brain surgery, or in good health (not recorded which). Sequenced sample: glioma tissue, nonneoplastic brain tissue, or PBMCs (not recorded which). Recombination connected TRBV6-2 or TRBV6-3 to TRBJ1-1; the central 7 bases match TRBD1. CDR3 loop: CACNHRQGTEAFF. The DNA sequence is TGTGCCTGCAACCACCGACAGGGCACTGAAGCTTTCTTT.